The entry below describes one T cell receptor (beta chain). The antigen remains unidentified. TCRdb's table, derived via immunoSEQ multiplex PCR, lists solely in-frame clones and lacks some. The table shows roughly 1,600,000 clones, with about 98.5% occurring only once. Trimming took 0 bases from V and 1 from J; bases not matched to a gene: 5. The CDR3 has 16 amino acids. In germline, CDR1 is SEHNR, CDR2 FQNEAQ (reference sequence). The record originates from a study of shared clonotypes between healthy human individuals. The study's findings and limits: Generation probabilities of non-shared clonotypes were lower (relative to those shared by all four donors). Clonotype sharing across several donors was observed for 5% to 6.5% of naive CD4 clonotypes.

The sequenced sample was naive CD4+ T cells sorted from blood. Subset described: CD45RA+ positively selected. J is TRBJ2-5 and V is TRBV7-9, with 7 bases fitting TRBD1. The source is a man in his thirties or forties in good health. CDR3 sequence (DNA): TGTGCCAGCAGCTTAGCTCTTAGGGACAGCCAAGAGACCCAGTACTTC. It translates to CASSLALRDSQETQYF.